This TCR beta chain was recorded in a study of technical replicates of blood from several donors. The germline V gene has CDR1 SGHAT and CDR2 FQNNGV. CDR3 length: 18 amino acids. After removal of 2 bases from V and 5 bases from J, the junction contained 10 bases not matched to a gene. Produced via immunoSEQ multiplex PCR; TCRdb's table is partial and in-frame only. The sample comprises about 70,000 clones, around 97% of which are singletons, and approximately 0.21% rests with the top ten. The V and J genes are TRBV11-2 and TRBJ2-2, with TRBD2 matching over 11 bases. Material for sequencing was T cells isolated from PBMCs. The clonotype comes from a human donor in good health. The CDR3 DNA reads TGTGCCAGCAGCTTACGCAGCACTAGCGGGGGAGGAACCGGGGAGCTGTTTTTT. Translating gives CASSLRSTSGGGTGELFF.